Listed below are T cell receptor beta chains from one sample, sequenced in a study of shared clonotypes between healthy human individuals. The data were produced by immunoSEQ multiplex PCR, yet TCRdb's version contains in-frame clones alone and is incomplete. Counted here are 2 million to 2.5 million clones, under 97% occurring once; the ten biggest clones make up 0.1% to 0.15%. Sequences were obtained from naive CD4+ T cells sorted from blood. The receptor set was obtained from a man aged 18 to 29 in good health. The CDR3 runs from the conserved cysteine through the conserved F or W. The D gene is left open where the match is weak. Expanded clones get a size class; other rows say once, few or many, or leave the size out.

d_gene	abundance	v_gene	j_gene	CDR3nt	CDR3aa
-	-	TRBV5-1	TRBJ2-7	TGCGCCAGCAGCTTGGGAGTCGCGGGCCCCTACGAGCAGTACTTC	CASSLGVAGPYEQYF
-	-	TRBV11-3	TRBJ2-5	TGTGCCAGCAGCTTAGGCCCAGCAGAGACCCAGTACTTC	CASSLGPAETQYF
TRBD2	-	TRBV30	TRBJ2-5	TGTGCCTGGAGCACGGGAGGGCGGGGAGAGACCCAGTACTTC	CAWSTGGRGETQYF
TRBD2	once	TRBV5-5	TRBJ2-5	TGTGCCAGCAGCTTTGCCGCCAGCGGGGTCTCGGAGACCCAGTACTTC	CASSFAASGVSETQYF
-	-	TRBV7-2	TRBJ2-7	TGTGCCAGCAGCGGGGACTTCTCCTACGAGCAGTACTTC	CASSGDFSYEQYF
TRBD2	-	TRBV9	TRBJ2-7	TGTGCCAGCAGCCCCCGGGGAGGGGCCTACGAGCAGTACTTC	CASSPRGGAYEQYF
-	-	TRBV7-3	TRBJ2-2	TGTGCCAGCAGCTCCCAGACTGACACCGGGGAGCTGTTTTTT	CASSSQTDTGELFF
-	few	TRBV6-1	TRBJ1-5	TGTGCCAGCAGTGAAGGGGGGAATCAGCCCCAGCATTTT	CASSEGGNQPQHF
-	-	TRBV7-2	TRBJ2-5	TGTGCCAGCAGCCGCAACTCGGAGACCCAGTACTTC	CASSRNSETQYF
TRBD2	-	TRBV9	TRBJ2-7	TGTGCCAGCGCGGGAGTGGGTGGAGAGCAGTACTTC	CASAGVGGEQYF
-	-	TRBV6-5	TRBJ1-2	TGTGCCAGCAGTTACGGCAGAGACTATGGCTACACCTTC	CASSYGRDYGYTF
-	-	TRBV25-1	TRBJ2-1	TGTGCCAGCTCATTCGTGGAGGAGCAGTTCTTC	CASSFVEEQFF
-	-	TRBV11-2	TRBJ2-7	TGTGCCAGCAGCTTAGGGGACCCCTCCTACGAGCAGTACTTC	CASSLGDPSYEQYF
-	-	TRBV19	TRBJ2-4	TGTGCCAGTAGTCTAGGACAGACTCTAGCCAAAAACATTCAGTACTTC	CASSLGQTLAKNIQYF
-	-	TRBV10-3	TRBJ2-2	TGTGGCGTCCGGGAGAACACCGGGGAGCTGTTTTTT	CGVRENTGELFF
-	-	TRBV19	TRBJ1-1	TGTGCCAGTAGTAGGCGGACGAACACTGAAGCTTTCTTT	CASSRRTNTEAFF